This TCR beta chain was documented in a study of shared clonotypes between healthy human individuals. Overall study results and limits: A generally larger estimated richness was seen in naive subsets than in memory subsets. Lower generation probabilities were found for non-shared clonotypes than for those shared by all four donors. Rarefaction curves obtained for sorted subsets showed sequencing incomplete despite large depth.

On this clone itself: Its antigen is unknown.

Positive CCR7 selection of CD45RO-negative cells yielded the naive CD8 cells, and terminally differentiated effector memory CD45RA+ cells were excluded. With 5 bases removed from V and 4 bases from J, the gap between germline ends came to 11 bases. The V gene's germline CDR1 is SGHVS and CDR2 FNYEAQ. This CDR3 has 13 amino acids. Over several immunoSEQ plates, each subset's genomic DNA was distributed in even portions. This table comes from immunoSEQ multiplex PCR, and its TCRdb copy is limited to in-frame clones, with some not included. The table lists nearly 2 million clones, about 95% of them singletons.

The TCR comes from a man aged 18 to 29 in good health. Material: naive CD8+ T cells sorted from blood. The chain uses TRBV7-6 and TRBJ1-2, with D possibly matching TRBD1 (6 bases). CDR3 in DNA: TGTGCCAGCAGCGAGGGGGAGTTCTATGGCTACACCTTC. Translating gives CASSEGEFYGYTF.